A selection of T cell receptor beta chains follows, all from one sample in a study of vaccination and CD4 T cells after COVID-19. These receptors lack a known antigen. A single record per CDR3 protein comes from TCRdb applying MiXCR to the PCR reads. This sample has around 7,900 distinct CDR3 sequences, with less than 75% found just once. Sequencing used CD4+ T cells from blood, cultured in vitro. Receptors were obtained from a human donor who had recovered from COVID-19. Each CDR3 is given with its conserved first and last residue. The D gene is left open where the match is weak. A clone size is listed for some rows: how often the clone was seen (once, few, many), or a class if it is expanded.

cdr3_nt	cdr3_aa	clone_size	v_call	j_call	d_call
TGCAGTGTCTCGACTAGCGGGAAAATACAAGAGACCCAGTACTTC	CSVSTSGKIQETQYF	.	TRBV20-1	TRBJ2-5	TRBD2
TGCAGTGCTAGGGACACTAGTTTTCGCAATGAGCAGTTCTTC	CSARDTSFRNEQFF	.	TRBV20-1	TRBJ2-1	.
TGTGCCAGCAGTGACGCGGGACTGTTGAACACTGAAGCTTTCTTT	CASSDAGLLNTEAFF	few	TRBV28	TRBJ1-1	.
TGTGCCAGCAGCTTAGACACTAGCGGGGGCCCCCCAAACACCGGGGAGCTGTTTTTT	CASSLDTSGGPPNTGELFF	.	TRBV7-2	TRBJ2-2	TRBD2
TGTGCCAGCAGCTTAGGTGGCCTCGCCTACGAGCAGTACTTC	CASSLGGLAYEQYF	.	TRBV7-2	TRBJ2-7	.
TGTGCCAGCAGCTGGGGACAGAGCTATGGCTACACCTTC	CASSWGQSYGYTF	.	TRBV5-6	TRBJ1-2	TRBD1
TGTGCCAGCAGCTTAGGTATCCACACTGAAGCTTTCTTT	CASSLGIHTEAFF	.	TRBV7-2	TRBJ1-1	.
TGCAGTGCTTTTGGACAGGGAAGAACTGAAGCTTTCTTT	CSAFGQGRTEAFF	.	TRBV20-1	TRBJ1-1	TRBD1
TGTGCCAGCAGTTACGACTCCCCGACAGGGGGCTACGAGCAGTACTTC	CASSYDSPTGGYEQYF	.	TRBV6-5	TRBJ2-7	TRBD1
TGTGCCAGCAGTTACTCTTCCGGGTACACAGATACGCAGTATTTT	CASSYSSGYTDTQYF	few	TRBV6-5	TRBJ2-3	.
TGTGCCATCAGTGAATTCGGGAACCGATATAGCAATCAGCCCCAGCATTTT	CAISEFGNRYSNQPQHF	.	TRBV10-3	TRBJ1-5	.
TGCAGTGCACCCCAGTCAGATTTCTACAATGAGCAGTTCTTC	CSAPQSDFYNEQFF	.	TRBV20-1	TRBJ2-1	.
TGCAGTGCTAGAGCTAGCGGGAGGGCCTGGTCCTACAATGAGCAGTTCTTC	CSARASGRAWSYNEQFF	.	TRBV20-1	TRBJ2-1	TRBD2
TGTGCCAGCAGCGGGTTTAGCACAGATACGCAGTATTTT	CASSGFSTDTQYF	.	TRBV6-1	TRBJ2-3	.
TGTGCCAGCAGTTACCTACGGACAGACAACTATGGCTACACCTTC	CASSYLRTDNYGYTF	.	TRBV6-5	TRBJ1-2	.
TGCGCCAGCAGTGAGGGGGGCACAGATACGCAGTATTTT	CASSEGGTDTQYF	.	TRBV10-1	TRBJ2-3	.
TGCAGTGCTAGCGCGGACAGGGTGAACACTGAAGCTTTCTTT	CSASADRVNTEAFF	.	TRBV20-1	TRBJ1-1	TRBD1
TGTGCCACCACGCCAGAGACAGCAATGAACACTGAAGCTTTCTTT	CATTPETAMNTEAFF	.	TRBV15	TRBJ1-1	.
TGCGCCAGCAGTGTGTTGGGGGGTCAGCCCCAGCATTTT	CASSVLGGQPQHF	.	TRBV10-2	TRBJ1-5	.
TGTGCCAGCAGTTACTCGAATAGGGCAGTGTCTGGCTACACCTTC	CASSYSNRAVSGYTF	.	TRBV6-5	TRBJ1-2	.
TGTGCCAGCAGCCTGGGACTAGAATACGAGCAGTACTTC	CASSLGLEYEQYF	few	TRBV7-2	TRBJ2-7	TRBD2
TGTGCATGTGGGGGCGGACAGCCCCAGCATTTT	CACGGGQPQHF	.	TRBV28	TRBJ1-5	.
TGTGCCAGCAGCGGCGGACCGAACACCGGGGAGCTGTTTTTT	CASSGGPNTGELFF	.	TRBV7-7	TRBJ2-2	.
TGCAGCGTGCCGACTAGTGGGGCCCAAGAGACCCAGTACTTC	CSVPTSGAQETQYF	.	TRBV29-1	TRBJ2-5	.
TGTGCCAGCAGCTCGTCCGGGAATAATCAGCCCCAGCATTTT	CASSSSGNNQPQHF	.	TRBV7-2	TRBJ1-5	.
TGTGCCAGCAAGGCGGGACAGCACTATGGCTACACCTTC	CASKAGQHYGYTF	.	TRBV6-1	TRBJ1-2	TRBD1
TGCAGTGCTAGAGTGGGAGGGGGCGCGTCTAACTATGGCTACACCTTC	CSARVGGGASNYGYTF	.	TRBV20-1	TRBJ1-2	TRBD1
TGTGCCAGCAGCTTAGAACTGACAGGGTTTGGTGGCTACACCTTC	CASSLELTGFGGYTF	.	TRBV11-2	TRBJ1-2	TRBD1
TGTGCCAGCTCCCGCAACAGCCAGTACAATGAGCAGTTCTTC	CASSRNSQYNEQFF	once	TRBV18	TRBJ2-1	.
TGCAGTGCTAGTTCGGCTAGCGGGAGTCGGGCCAAAAACATTCAGTACTTC	CSASSASGSRAKNIQYF	.	TRBV20-1	TRBJ2-4	TRBD2
TGTGCCAGCTCAGCGGACAGACTTCCCGGCTACACCTTC	CASSADRLPGYTF	few	TRBV18	TRBJ1-2	.
TGTGCCAGCAGCTTACCCCTAGGGGATTCAGCCAAAAACATTCAGTACTTC	CASSLPLGDSAKNIQYF	.	TRBV7-2	TRBJ2-4	.
TGTGCCAGCAGGGCATCACAGGATAACTATGGCTACACCTTC	CASRASQDNYGYTF	.	TRBV28	TRBJ1-2	.
TGTGCCAGCAGTTTAATCAGGACAGTTGGAGGCTACACCTTC	CASSLIRTVGGYTF	.	TRBV28	TRBJ1-2	.